This T cell receptor (beta chain) was captured by sequencing in a study of regulatory T cells in long-lasting Graves disease. This CDR3 is 14 amino acids long. The V and J ends lost 4 bases and 0 bases respectively, with 9 bases between them. CDR1 and CDR2 from the germline V gene are GTSNPN and SVGIG (reference sequence). Documented time point: persistent/refractory GD, antithyroid drugs over 5 years with positive TRAb. There was RNA extracted from PBMCs, and the TCR library was made from it. Those enrolled as patients came out of an endocrinology department in Xi'an, China. As to this clonotype: No antigen is known for it.

Study conclusions and caveats: Lower TCR diversity was seen in persistent Graves' patients than in newly diagnosed ones.

Researchers made TCR beta libraries by using iRepertoire HTBI primers and running Arm-PCR on CDR3 regions. TCRdb re-called the multiplex PCR reads through MiXCR, storing one row per CDR3 protein. The profile shows about 310,000 distinct CDR3 sequences, 22% of them singletons. The sample consisted of peripheral blood mononuclear cells (PBMCs), taken when the disease was refractory, from a patient treated with antithyroid drugs. This TCR was sampled from a female donor with Graves disease. The J gene is TRBJ1-4, the V gene TRBV30, with unresolved D. CDR3 protein: CAWTGGATNEKLFF. The DNA of the CDR3 is TGTGCCTGGACAGGAGGTGCAACTAATGAAAAACTGTTTTTT.